There are many counts of the clone carrying this T cell receptor beta chain. Each CDR3 protein is one row after TCRdb ran MiXCR on the 5' RACE reads. The sample includes roughly 32,000 distinct CDR3 sequences, under 6% of them seen just once. These data come from a study of neurological immune-mediated disorders. CDR3 length: 15 amino acids. V lost 5 bases and J 0 bases, leaving 12 bases between the germline ends. This sequence originates from a woman aged 50 to 60 in good health. The specimen sequenced was CD4+ T cells from blood. The V call is TRBV12-3 or TRBV12-4, the J call TRBJ2-3; D not certain. In DNA form, the CDR3 reads TGTGCCAGCAGTCTCCCAGCCGGAAGCACAGATACGCAGTATTTT. Its protein product is CASSLPAGSTDTQYF.